This T cell receptor beta chain was documented in a study of T cell responses to AZD1222 COVID-19 vaccine. Measured with immunoSEQ multiplex PCR; TCRdb has only the in-frame clones, and not every one. Of about 21,000 clones in the sample, roughly 80% are singletons; the top ten hold 16%. The germline V gene encodes CDR1 SGHTA and CDR2 FQGNSA. The CDR3 loop spans 15 amino acids. The V and J ends lost 2 bases and 3 bases, in that order; junction bases with no gene match: 2. This sequence joins TRBV7-2 and TRBJ1-4, with 8 positions matching TRBD1. This receptor was obtained from an adult who received the AZD1222 COVID-19 vaccine. Sequenced material: peripheral blood, taken 28 days after the second AZD1222 dose. For the CDR3, the DNA is TGTGCCAGCAGCTTACACAGGGGGGCTAATGAAAAACTGTTTTTT. Protein product: CASSLHRGANEKLFF.